This T cell receptor beta chain was recovered during a study of T cells after yellow fever vaccination. Each CDR3 protein is one row after TCRdb ran MiXCR on the 5' RACE reads. The top ten hold around 24% of the sample, which has just over 300,000 distinct CDR3 sequences, 3.6% seen once. This clonotype was found a few times. Its antigen is as yet unknown. Study findings and constraints: Weaker, the secondary response peaked sooner, at day 5 versus 15. Most primary-vaccination clones recurred post-booster (nearly 98% CD4, roughly 91% CD8).

V shed 5 bases and J shed 7 bases, with 15 bases lying between them. The CDR3 length is 14 residues. Germline CDR1 and CDR2: SGHRS and YFSETQ. The TCR sequence derives from a man aged 18 to 30 who received the YFV17D yellow fever vaccine. The specimen was PBMCs, collected on the day of the yellow fever booster vaccination. The chain links TRBV5-1 to TRBJ1-4; D gene unclear. The CDR3: CASSSTAASEKLFF. CDR3 bases: TGCGCCAGCAGTTCTACCGCAGCTAGTGAAAAACTGTTTTTT.